A single sample gave rise to the 25 T cell receptor beta chains below, sequenced in a study of OX40 agonist ivuxolimab in advanced cancers. Libraries were prepared by immunoSEQ multiplex PCR; TCRdb keeps only in-frame clonotypes and omits some of them. The data contain about 68,000 clones, around 83% of them singletons. The sequencing here drew on CD4+ or CD8+ T cells sorted from blood, taken in a trial of the OX40 agonist ivuxolimab. The receptors stem from an adult with an advanced solid tumor such as melanoma, head and neck, liver or kidney cancer.

This clone was counted only a few times. CDR3 bases: TGTGCCAGCAGCCTAGAGAGGGGTAGCGGGGGCGCTTCCTACGAGCAGTACTTC. Amino acid sequence: CASSLERGSGGASYEQYF. The chain is built from TRBV14 and TRBJ2-7; 9 bases align to TRBD2. The V segment lost 4 bases and the J segment 1 base; nucleotides outside the gene matches: 14. The germline CDR1 and CDR2 sequences are SGHDN and FVKESK. The CDR3 extends over 18 amino acids.

This sequence joins TRBV29-1 and TRBJ1-3; D is unresolved. The V gene's germline CDR1 is SQVTM and CDR2 ANQGSEA. The ends were cut back, 4 bases at V and 6 bases at J, with 10 bases in the middle. The CDR3 sequence is 12 residues long. The DNA for the CDR3 is TGCAGCGTTGTATCCGGGGAAAACACCATATATTTT. Translated, it gives CSVVSGENTIYF.

CDR3 sequence (DNA): TGTGCCAGCAGTGTTCTGGGGGGACAGCCCCAGCATTTT. Amino acid sequence: CASSVLGGQPQHF. The chain links TRBV2 to TRBJ1-5; TRBD1 is a possible D gene (5 bases). Germline lookup yields CDR1 SNHLY and CDR2 FYNNEI. V lost 4 bases and J lost 7, with 11 bases in between. The CDR3 consists of 13 residues.

The chain combines TRBV10-1 with TRBJ2-7; D ambiguous. This CDR3 has 14 amino acids. CDR1 and CDR2 (germline): WNHNN, SYGVQD (reference sequence). Deletions cut 2 bases from V and 2 bases from J, with 10 bases between. The CDR3 here is CASSEVGQPYEQYF. The CDR3 bases are TGCGCCAGCAGTGAGGTTGGGCAGCCCTACGAGCAGTACTTC.

The V gene is TRBV27, the J gene TRBJ2-2, with 16 bases matching TRBD2. The CDR3 is 16 residues long. The germline V gene has CDR1 MNHEY and CDR2 SMNVEV (reference sequence). With V trimmed by 9 bases and J by 6 bases, 7 bases remained unmatched. The DNA of the CDR3 is TGTGCCAGTGCCGGGACTAGCGGGGGGGCCCCCGGGGAGCTGTTTTTT. Its protein is CASAGTSGGAPGELFF.

J is TRBJ1-5 and V is TRBV29-1, with 7 positions matching TRBD1. The V segment lost 0 bases and the J segment 9 bases; nucleotides outside the gene matches: 8. The CDR3 is 14 residues long. Per germline, CDR1 SQVTM and CDR2 ANQGSEA. The CDR3 loop reads CSVEERTGGGPQHF. CDR3 coding DNA: TGCAGCGTTGAAGAGAGGACAGGCGGAGGGCCCCAGCATTTT.

The chain couples TRBV6-1 to TRBJ1-1; no reliable D call. CDR1 is MNHNS and CDR2 is SASEGT in the germline V gene. The CDR3 spans 15 residues. V lost 3 bases to trimming and J lost 5 bases, with 16 bases between them. As DNA, the CDR3 is TGTGCCAGCAGTGACATTGCGGTAGCAGTTACTGAAGCTTTCTTT. This codes for CASSDIAVAVTEAFF.

The CDR3 reads CASSEAAVTTNEKLFF. CDR3 nucleotides: TGTGCCAGCAGTGAGGCGGCAGTTACAACTAATGAAAAACTGTTTTTT. The V and J genes are TRBV6-1 and TRBJ1-4; D is unresolved. CDR1 and CDR2 (germline): MNHNS, SASEGT. The length of the CDR3 is 16 residues. Trimming took 3 bases from V and 0 from J, leaving 11 bases between them.

V and J are TRBV30 and TRBJ2-3; no clear D. Trimming took off 6 bases at V and 1 base at J, with 11 bases between the two ends. The CDR3 is made up of 13 amino acids. Germline V gives CDR1 GTSNPN, CDR2 SVGIG (reference sequence). The CDR3 spells CACSSRRTDTQYF. CDR3 in DNA: TGTGCCTGTAGCAGCAGACGCACAGATACGCAGTATTTT. Full variable domain (missing parts from reference TRBV30 and TRBJ2-3): SQTIHQWPATLVQPVGSPLSLECTVEGTSNPNLYWYRQAAGRGLQLLFYSVGIGQISSEVPQNLSASRPQDRQFILSSKKLLLSDSGFYLCACSSRRTDTQYFGPGTRLTVL.

The J gene is TRBJ2-7, the V gene TRBV6-4; 7 bases line up with TRBD1. With V trimmed by 6 bases and J by 4 bases, 6 bases remained unmatched. This CDR3 contains 13 residues. The V gene's germline CDR1 is MRHNA and CDR2 SNTAGT. This CDR3 is CASRTGTAYEQYF. The CDR3 nucleotides read TGTGCCAGCAGGACCGGGACAGCTTACGAGCAGTACTTC.

This clone was observed a handful of times. V and J are TRBV7-9 and TRBJ2-7; the D gene is possibly TRBD1 (5 bases). Germline CDR1 reads SEHNR; CDR2 reads FQNEAQ (reference sequence). Trimming took 6 bases from V and 6 from J, leaving 9 bases between them. This CDR3 is built from 11 residues. The CDR3 protein is CASSRGAEQYF. CDR3 in DNA: TGTGCCAGCAGTAGGGGCGCCGAGCAGTACTTC.

This clone appeared once. V gene TRBV5-4 combines with J gene TRBJ2-7; D might be TRBD1 or TRBD2, each matching 5 bases. V lost 0 bases, J lost 6 bases, and 10 bases lay in between. The CDR3 loop spans 13 amino acids. Looked up from germline, CDR1 is SGHNT and CDR2 is YYREEE (reference sequence). DNA for the CDR3: TGTGCCAGCAGCTTGGACCGGGACGCCGAGCAGTACTTC. Translation: CASSLDRDAEQYF.

This clone was picked up a small number of times. The chain has TRBV5-6 and TRBJ1-5; D gene uncertain. Between the trimmed V and J ends, which lost 3 bases and 1 base, there was a span of 11 bases. The CDR3 covers 15 residues. Germline loops: CDR1 SGHDT, CDR2 YYEEEE. The CDR3 coding sequence is TGTGCCAGCAGCTCCGGTAGGGCGAGCAATCAGCCCCAGCATTTT. Translating it yields CASSSGRASNQPQHF.

This chain joins TRBV5-8 and TRBJ2-1; 7 bases match TRBD1. The CDR3 runs to 15 residues. J lost 2 bases, V lost 2 bases, and 4 bases had no gene match. In germline, CDR1 is SGHTS, CDR2 YDEGEE. The CDR3 coding sequence is TGTGCCAGCAGCTTAGGGACAGCGGCCTACAATGAGCAGTTCTTC. Its protein product is CASSLGTAAYNEQFF. Using reference TRBV5-8 and TRBJ2-1 for the parts outside the CDR3, the full variable domain is EAGVTQSPTHLIKTRGQQATLRCSPISGHTSVYWYQQALGLGLQFLLWYDEGEERNRGNFPPRFSGRQFPNYSSELNVNALELEDSALYLCASSLGTAAYNEQFFGPGTRLTVL.

J is TRBJ1-4 and V is TRBV19; D is unresolved. The germline V and J ends were trimmed by 5 bases and 8 bases, with 15 bases remaining between them. The CDR3 totals 14 residues. Germline CDR1 and CDR2: LNHDA and SQIVND (reference sequence). As DNA, the CDR3 is TGTGCCAGTAGTTCGTCTTCTATGTTGGAAAAACTGTTTTTT. This gives the protein CASSSSSMLEKLFF. Together with reference TRBV19 and TRBJ1-4, the CDR3 gives the full variable domain: DGGITQSPKYLFRKEGQNVTLSCEQNLNHDAMYWYRQDPGQGLRLIYYSQIVNDFQKGDIAEGYSVSREKKESFPLTVTSAQKNPTAFYLCASSSSSMLEKLFFGSGTQLSVL.

The chain recombines TRBV6-5 with TRBJ2-7; TRBD1 aligns across 8 bases. The CDR3 is made up of 15 amino acids. CDR1 is MNHEY and CDR2 is SVGAGI in the germline V gene. V lost 8 bases to trimming and J lost 0 bases; unmatched junction nucleotides: 9. The DNA of the CDR3 is TGTGCCAGCCGCCCGGGGACAGGAACCTCCTACGAGCAGTACTTC. It encodes CASRPGTGTSYEQYF.

This rearrangement joins TRBV19 to TRBJ1-6; no firm D call. Germline V gives CDR1 LNHDA, CDR2 SQIVND (reference sequence). Trimming stripped 5 bases from V and 7 bases from J, with 18 bases between. This CDR3 region has 16 residues. CDR3 DNA: TGTGCCAGTAGTGCCCTGCGGGGTGGCAGGAATTCACCCCTCCACTTT. Protein: CASSALRGGRNSPLHF.

This sequence joins TRBV6-5 and TRBJ2-4; D remains unclear. This CDR3 spans 13 amino acids. V lost 4 bases, J lost 3 bases, and 7 bases lay in between. The germline CDR1 and CDR2 sequences are MNHEY and SVGAGI. CDR3 coding DNA: TGTGCCAGCAGTTTGCTGAACAAAAACATTCAGTACTTC. Its translation is CASSLLNKNIQYF.

This chain joins TRBV27 and TRBJ1-2; D possibly corresponds to TRBD1 (6 bases). Trimming stripped 5 bases from V and 7 bases from J, with 14 bases between. The germline V gene has CDR1 MNHEY and CDR2 SMNVEV (reference sequence). There are 13 residues in the CDR3. The CDR3 DNA follows: TGTGCCAGCAGTAAACAGGGCCCCCCTGGCTACACCTTC. Residues: CASSKQGPPGYTF.

The CDR3 loop reads CASSDSRGGMATQYF. The CDR3 bases are TGTGCCAGCAGTGACTCCCGGGGGGGAATGGCTACGCAGTATTTT. This chain joins TRBV2 and TRBJ2-3, with 8 bases matching TRBD2. From germline, CDR1 is SNHLY and CDR2 FYNNEI. V shed 3 bases, J shed 8 bases, and the junction held 10 bases outside the gene matches. This CDR3 spans 15 amino acids.

The CDR3: CASGEQGAGANVLTF. The CDR3 DNA follows: TGTGCCAGCGGGGAGCAGGGGGCTGGGGCCAACGTCCTGACTTTC. The chain is built from TRBV6-6 and TRBJ2-6, with TRBD1 matching over 7 bases. V shed 8 bases and J 2 bases; nucleotides not matched to a gene: 6. The CDR3 is made up of 15 amino acids. Germline-derived CDR1 and CDR2 are MNHNY and SVGAGI (reference sequence).

This chain connects TRBV6-1 to TRBJ1-2, with D possibly being TRBD1 (5 bases). V was pared by 2 bases and J by 8 bases, with 12 bases between. The CDR3 is 13 residues long. Germline CDR1 MNHNS, CDR2 SASEGT. The CDR3 sequence: CASSERDGEGYTF. The CDR3 DNA reads TGTGCCAGCAGTGAAAGGGACGGCGAGGGCTACACCTTC.

The chain carries TRBV4-2 and TRBJ1-5, with no clear D. CDR1 and CDR2 (germline): LGHNA, YNFKEQ. The length of the CDR3 is 16 residues. V was cut by 0 bases and J by 4 bases, with 13 bases left in between. CDR3 in amino acids: CASSQDPGERNQPQHF. The DNA of the CDR3 is TGTGCCAGCAGCCAAGACCCCGGGGAGCGGAATCAGCCCCAGCATTTT.

The chain couples TRBV5-1 to TRBJ2-2, with TRBD1 matching over 8 bases. V was pared by 3 bases and J by 3 bases, with 4 bases of the junction left unmatched. Germline lookup yields CDR1 SGHRS and CDR2 YFSETQ. The CDR3 loop spans 15 amino acids. CDR3: CASSSDRADTGELFF. DNA for the CDR3: TGCGCCAGCAGCTCGGACAGGGCAGACACCGGGGAGCTGTTTTTT.

The chain couples TRBV5-1 to TRBJ2-3; 8 bases are shared with TRBD1. Germline CDR1 and CDR2: SGHRS and YFSETQ. The CDR3 contains 13 residues. V was clipped by 5 bases and J by 2 bases; unmatched bases: 1. The CDR3 DNA follows: TGCGCCAGCAGGGACAGGGACACAGATACGCAGTATTTT. Translation: CASRDRDTDTQYF.